A selection of T cell receptor beta chains follows, all from one sample in a study of cytomegalovirus exposure and HLA in healthy donors. Assay: immunoSEQ multiplex PCR; the TCRdb copy retains only in-frame clones and omits some. The data show more than 300,000 clones, just over 85% seen once. Sequencing was performed on PBMCs. These receptors originate from a woman younger than 30 in good health and CMV-seronegative. Both conserved end residues are part of each CDR3. D genes are given only for firm matches. Rows may omit the clone size; those that give it use once, few, many or a size class.

abundance: NA; len: 15; v_gene: TRBV27; j_gene: TRBJ2-7; d_gene: NA; CDR3aa: CASSLSVGRAYEQYF; CDR3nt: TGTGCCAGCAGTTTATCTGTAGGCAGGGCCTACGAGCAGTACTTC
abundance: NA; len: 11; v_gene: TRBV7-8; j_gene: TRBJ2-1; d_gene: TRBD1; CDR3aa: CASSPGQEQFF; CDR3nt: TGTGCCAGCAGCCCGGGACAGGAGCAGTTCTTC
abundance: once; len: 15; v_gene: TRBV5-1; j_gene: TRBJ2-7; d_gene: NA; CDR3aa: CASSREGAWAYEQYF; CDR3nt: TGCGCCAGCAGCCGGGAGGGGGCATGGGCATACGAGCAGTACTTC
abundance: few; len: 16; v_gene: TRBV19; j_gene: TRBJ1-5; d_gene: NA; CDR3aa: CASSINRRAFNQPQHF; CDR3nt: TGTGCCAGTAGTATTAACCGCAGGGCTTTCAATCAGCCCCAGCATTTT
abundance: NA; len: 13; v_gene: TRBV28; j_gene: TRBJ2-5; d_gene: TRBD2; CDR3aa: CATRAGGPVTQYF; CDR3nt: TGTGCCACCAGAGCGGGGGGTCCCGTTACCCAGTACTTC
abundance: NA; len: 18; v_gene: TRBV27; j_gene: TRBJ2-6; d_gene: NA; CDR3aa: CASSFVAGGYSGANVLTF; CDR3nt: TGTGCCAGCAGTTTCGTGGCAGGAGGGTACTCTGGGGCCAACGTCCTGACTTTC
abundance: NA; len: 16; v_gene: TRBV2; j_gene: TRBJ2-2; d_gene: TRBD1; CDR3aa: CASRTGGAGNAGELFF; CDR3nt: TGTGCCAGCAGGACAGGGGGCGCTGGGAACGCCGGGGAGCTGTTTTTT
abundance: NA; len: 13; v_gene: TRBV27; j_gene: TRBJ1-2; d_gene: NA; CDR3aa: CASSSTPNYGYTF; CDR3nt: TGTGCCAGCAGTTCCACACCTAACTATGGCTACACCTTC
abundance: NA; len: 16; v_gene: TRBV7-6; j_gene: TRBJ2-5; d_gene: NA; CDR3aa: CASSLDWRADRETQYF; CDR3nt: TGTGCCAGCAGCTTAGATTGGCGGGCAGATAGGGAGACCCAGTACTTC
abundance: NA; len: 18; v_gene: TRBV9; j_gene: TRBJ2-1; d_gene: NA; CDR3aa: CASSVGQRQGLSYNEQFF; CDR3nt: TGTGCCAGCAGCGTAGGACAACGCCAGGGGCTCTCCTACAATGAGCAGTTCTTC
abundance: NA; len: 11; v_gene: TRBV14; j_gene: TRBJ1-4; d_gene: NA; CDR3aa: CASGFNEKLFF; CDR3nt: TGTGCCAGCGGCTTTAATGAAAAACTGTTTTTT
abundance: NA; len: 15; v_gene: TRBV27; j_gene: TRBJ1-4; d_gene: TRBD1; CDR3aa: CASSFGGGVVEKLFF; CDR3nt: TGTGCCAGCAGTTTTGGAGGGGGCGTCGTCGAAAAACTGTTTTTT
abundance: few; len: 16; v_gene: TRBV5-1; j_gene: TRBJ2-2; d_gene: NA; CDR3aa: CASSPSGTTNTGELFF; CDR3nt: TGCGCCAGCAGTCCCTCCGGGACAACGAACACCGGGGAGCTGTTTTTT
abundance: NA; len: 15; v_gene: TRBV6-5; j_gene: TRBJ1-6; d_gene: NA; CDR3aa: CASSARKGQDSPLHF; CDR3nt: TGTGCCAGCAGTGCTCGTAAGGGGCAAGATTCACCCCTCCACTTT
abundance: NA; len: 19; v_gene: TRBV2; j_gene: TRBJ2-3; d_gene: TRBD2; CDR3aa: CAGSQEGLAGGPGGRTQYF; CDR3nt: TGTGCCGGATCCCAAGAAGGTCTAGCGGGAGGTCCGGGGGGACGTACGCAGTATTTT
abundance: NA; len: 12; v_gene: TRBV6-1; j_gene: TRBJ2-7; d_gene: NA; CDR3aa: CASSPSRYEQYF; CDR3nt: TGTGCCAGCAGTCCCTCGAGATACGAGCAGTACTTC
abundance: NA; len: 12; v_gene: TRBV28; j_gene: TRBJ2-7; d_gene: NA; CDR3aa: CASSFFRYEQYF; CDR3nt: TGTGCCAGCAGTTTCTTCCGTTACGAGCAGTACTTC
abundance: NA; len: 17; v_gene: TRBV14; j_gene: TRBJ2-7; d_gene: TRBD2; CDR3aa: CASSTGLAGGIPYEQYF; CDR3nt: TGTGCCAGCTCTACGGGACTAGCGGGAGGTATCCCCTACGAGCAGTACTTC
abundance: NA; len: 14; v_gene: TRBV9; j_gene: TRBJ2-1; d_gene: NA; CDR3aa: CASSVNGLYNEQFF; CDR3nt: TGTGCCAGCAGCGTAAATGGGCTTTACAATGAGCAGTTCTTC
abundance: NA; len: 19; v_gene: TRBV5-4; j_gene: TRBJ2-1; d_gene: TRBD2; CDR3aa: CASSLYLRTSGGADNEQFF; CDR3nt: TGTGCCAGCAGCTTGTACCTCAGGACTAGCGGGGGGGCCGACAATGAGCAGTTCTTC
abundance: NA; len: 14; v_gene: TRBV7-7; j_gene: TRBJ2-5; d_gene: TRBD1; CDR3aa: CASSPDRGQETQYF; CDR3nt: TGTGCCAGCAGCCCGGACAGGGGCCAAGAGACCCAGTACTTC
abundance: NA; len: 17; v_gene: TRBV5-4; j_gene: TRBJ1-1; d_gene: TRBD1; CDR3aa: CASSTPGQGRLGTEAFF; CDR3nt: TGTGCCAGCAGCACCCCGGGACAGGGACGATTGGGCACTGAAGCTTTCTTT
abundance: few; len: 15; v_gene: TRBV28; j_gene: TRBJ2-7; d_gene: TRBD2; CDR3aa: CASSSSGGLIYEQYF; CDR3nt: TGTGCCAGCAGTTCTAGCGGGGGGCTCATCTACGAGCAGTACTTC
abundance: NA; len: 13; v_gene: TRBV25-1; j_gene: TRBJ1-1; d_gene: TRBD1; CDR3aa: CASARRGPAEAFF; CDR3nt: TGTGCCAGCGCACGGAGGGGGCCTGCTGAAGCTTTCTTT
abundance: NA; len: 15; v_gene: TRBV30; j_gene: TRBJ2-4; d_gene: NA; CDR3aa: CAWSLGPVAKNIQYF; CDR3nt: TGTGCCTGGAGTTTGGGGCCGGTAGCCAAAAACATTCAGTACTTC
abundance: NA; len: 13; v_gene: TRBV19; j_gene: TRBJ2-5; d_gene: NA; CDR3aa: CATTQGPGETQYF; CDR3nt: TGTGCCACGACTCAGGGGCCGGGTGAGACCCAGTACTTC
abundance: NA; len: 15; v_gene: TRBV4-1; j_gene: TRBJ2-3; d_gene: NA; CDR3aa: CASSQWGGGTDTQYF; CDR3nt: TGCGCCAGCAGCCAATGGGGCGGGGGCACAGATACGCAGTATTTT
abundance: NA; len: 12; v_gene: TRBV4-1; j_gene: TRBJ2-1; d_gene: NA; CDR3aa: CASSPWGNEQFF; CDR3nt: TGCGCCAGCAGCCCTTGGGGCAACGAGCAGTTCTTC
abundance: NA; len: 15; v_gene: TRBV6-5; j_gene: TRBJ1-3; d_gene: NA; CDR3aa: CASSREGSSGNTIYF; CDR3nt: TGTGCCAGCAGTCGGGAAGGATCCTCTGGAAACACCATATATTTT
abundance: NA; len: 14; v_gene: TRBV28; j_gene: TRBJ1-4; d_gene: TRBD1; CDR3aa: CASTLDRVGEKLFF; CDR3nt: TGTGCCAGCACCTTAGACAGGGTGGGGGAAAAACTGTTTTTT
abundance: NA; len: 15; v_gene: TRBV7-2; j_gene: TRBJ2-7; d_gene: TRBD1; CDR3aa: CASSPLTGSVYEQYF; CDR3nt: TGTGCCAGCAGCCCGTTGACAGGGAGCGTCTACGAGCAGTACTTC
abundance: NA; len: 13; v_gene: TRBV7-6; j_gene: TRBJ2-7; d_gene: NA; CDR3aa: CASSLGRDYEQYF; CDR3nt: TGTGCCAGCAGCTTAGGCCGCGACTACGAGCAGTACTTC
abundance: NA; len: 17; v_gene: TRBV28; j_gene: TRBJ2-2; d_gene: NA; CDR3aa: CASSSPRGTKGTGELFF; CDR3nt: TGTGCCAGCAGTAGCCCCCGCGGGACCAAGGGCACCGGGGAGCTGTTTTTT
abundance: few; len: 14; v_gene: TRBV2; j_gene: TRBJ1-6; d_gene: NA; CDR3aa: CASREDKYNSPLHF; CDR3nt: TGTGCCAGCAGGGAAGACAAGTATAATTCACCCCTCCACTTT
abundance: NA; len: 14; v_gene: TRBV27; j_gene: TRBJ2-7; d_gene: TRBD1; CDR3aa: CASSFGQGAHEQYF; CDR3nt: TGTGCCAGCAGTTTTGGGCAGGGGGCCCACGAGCAGTACTTC
abundance: NA; len: 15; v_gene: TRBV30; j_gene: TRBJ1-1; d_gene: NA; CDR3aa: CAWSVLGQGITEAFF; CDR3nt: TGTGCCTGGAGTGTACTGGGGCAGGGAATAACTGAAGCTTTCTTT
abundance: NA; len: 15; v_gene: TRBV6-5; j_gene: TRBJ2-1; d_gene: TRBD1; CDR3aa: CASSLRDRGYNEQFF; CDR3nt: TGTGCCAGCAGTCTCCGGGACAGGGGCTACAATGAGCAGTTCTTC
abundance: few; len: 14; v_gene: TRBV7-9; j_gene: TRBJ1-1; d_gene: NA; CDR3aa: CASSLATVNTEAFF; CDR3nt: TGTGCCAGCAGCTTAGCTACGGTGAACACTGAAGCTTTCTTT
abundance: NA; len: 14; v_gene: TRBV25-1; j_gene: TRBJ1-4; d_gene: NA; CDR3aa: CASRASGTYEKLFF; CDR3nt: TGTGCCAGCAGAGCCTCCGGGACATATGAAAAACTGTTTTTT
abundance: NA; len: 14; v_gene: TRBV27; j_gene: TRBJ1-5; d_gene: NA; CDR3aa: CASSTDRQGKPQHF; CDR3nt: TGTGCCAGCAGTACCGACAGGCAGGGGAAGCCCCAGCATTTT
abundance: NA; len: 14; v_gene: TRBV9; j_gene: TRBJ2-1; d_gene: NA; CDR3aa: CASSVRGSDNEQFF; CDR3nt: TGTGCCAGCAGCGTTAGGGGGTCGGACAATGAGCAGTTCTTC
abundance: once; len: 16; v_gene: TRBV7-9; j_gene: TRBJ1-1; d_gene: TRBD1; CDR3aa: CASTITGTGSNTEAFF; CDR3nt: TGTGCCAGCACAATCACCGGGACAGGGTCCAACACTGAAGCTTTCTTT
abundance: NA; len: 14; v_gene: TRBV6-5; j_gene: TRBJ2-7; d_gene: TRBD1; CDR3aa: CASSRRDRVNEQYF; CDR3nt: TGTGCCAGCAGCCGCCGGGACAGGGTGAACGAGCAGTACTTC
abundance: NA; len: 16; v_gene: TRBV19; j_gene: TRBJ2-1; d_gene: TRBD2; CDR3aa: CASSIFSRGGFVEQFF; CDR3nt: TGTGCCAGTAGTATTTTCTCTCGCGGGGGGTTCGTTGAGCAGTTCTTC
abundance: once; len: 12; v_gene: TRBV30; j_gene: TRBJ1-2; d_gene: TRBD1; CDR3aa: CAWSRTGAGYTF; CDR3nt: TGTGCCTGGAGTCGGACAGGGGCGGGCTACACCTTC
abundance: NA; len: 16; v_gene: TRBV19; j_gene: TRBJ2-7; d_gene: TRBD2; CDR3aa: CASSRQAGALTYEQYF; CDR3nt: TGTGCCAGTAGTCGCCAAGCGGGGGCCTTGACCTACGAGCAGTACTTC
abundance: NA; len: 14; v_gene: TRBV5-6; j_gene: TRBJ1-4; d_gene: NA; CDR3aa: CASSYGPGDEKLFF; CDR3nt: TGTGCCAGCAGCTATGGTCCAGGCGATGAAAAACTGTTTTTT
abundance: NA; len: 14; v_gene: TRBV7-9; j_gene: TRBJ1-5; d_gene: NA; CDR3aa: CASSPIEGYQPQHF; CDR3nt: TGTGCCAGCAGCCCAATCGAGGGTTATCAGCCCCAGCATTTT
abundance: NA; len: 12; v_gene: TRBV18; j_gene: TRBJ1-1; d_gene: NA; CDR3aa: CASSPRGVEAFF; CDR3nt: TGTGCCAGCTCACCTCGGGGAGTTGAAGCTTTCTTT
abundance: NA; len: 15; v_gene: TRBV7-9; j_gene: TRBJ1-2; d_gene: TRBD1; CDR3aa: CASSSGGGADYGYTF; CDR3nt: TGTGCCAGCAGCTCCGGAGGGGGCGCGGACTATGGCTACACCTTC
abundance: NA; len: 13; v_gene: TRBV28; j_gene: TRBJ1-5; d_gene: NA; CDR3aa: CASIRQGNQPQHF; CDR3nt: TGTGCCAGCATCCGACAGGGCAATCAGCCCCAGCATTTT
abundance: NA; len: 14; v_gene: TRBV5-6; j_gene: TRBJ2-5; d_gene: NA; CDR3aa: CASSLRSLEETQYF; CDR3nt: TGTGCCAGCAGCCTGAGGAGCCTCGAGGAGACCCAGTACTTC
abundance: NA; len: 15; v_gene: TRBV7-9; j_gene: TRBJ2-7; d_gene: TRBD1; CDR3aa: CASSPPPGQPYEQYF; CDR3nt: TGTGCCAGCAGCCCCCCACCGGGACAGCCATACGAGCAGTACTTC
abundance: NA; len: 14; v_gene: TRBV6-5; j_gene: TRBJ1-2; d_gene: NA; CDR3aa: CASSYAGGRDGYTF; CDR3nt: TGTGCCAGCAGTTACGCGGGAGGCCGCGATGGCTACACCTTC
abundance: NA; len: 12; v_gene: TRBV29-1; j_gene: TRBJ1-1; d_gene: NA; CDR3aa: CSEQDRNTEAFF; CDR3nt: TGCAGCGAGCAGGACAGGAACACTGAAGCTTTCTTT
abundance: NA; len: 14; v_gene: TRBV28; j_gene: TRBJ1-1; d_gene: TRBD1; CDR3aa: CASSFGTGSTEAFF; CDR3nt: TGTGCCAGCAGTTTCGGGACAGGGAGCACTGAAGCTTTCTTT
abundance: NA; len: 12; v_gene: TRBV5-4; j_gene: TRBJ2-1; d_gene: NA; CDR3aa: CASSWSDNEQFF; CDR3nt: TGTGCCAGCAGCTGGAGCGACAATGAGCAGTTCTTC
abundance: NA; len: 14; v_gene: TRBV5-1; j_gene: TRBJ1-4; d_gene: TRBD1; CDR3aa: CASSLGTGGEKLFF; CDR3nt: TGCGCCAGCAGCTTAGGGACAGGGGGTGAAAAACTGTTTTTT
abundance: NA; len: 16; v_gene: TRBV18; j_gene: TRBJ1-2; d_gene: NA; CDR3aa: CASSDKQGYGNYGYTF; CDR3nt: TGTGCCAGCTCGGACAAGCAGGGGTACGGAAACTATGGCTACACCTTC
abundance: once; len: 13; v_gene: TRBV30; j_gene: TRBJ2-5; d_gene: NA; CDR3aa: CAAASVRGETQYF; CDR3nt: TGTGCCGCGGCCAGCGTCAGAGGGGAGACCCAGTACTTC